This paragraph reports one TCR beta chain. No antigen is known for it. It has no much larger one-base neighbor in the sample; base qualities were not kept. The source of the sample is a study of T cell responses to AZD1222 COVID-19 vaccine (dated by TCRdb to the early 2020s). As for the study more broadly: AZD1222 recipients with second doses at about 4 weeks or about 12 weeks were pooled, because spike-specific TCR depth and breadth did not differ between schedules. A total of 230 to 250 trial participants underwent TCR sequencing, of whom 207 received two doses of AZD1222 and roughly 25 received two doses of the MenACWY control vaccine. Trial participants were enrolled into age subgroups of 18-55, 56-69 and 70-plus years, which contained about 150, 27 and 61 TCR-sequenced participants, respectively.

Interpreted using the paper, the time point label stands for: baseline before first vaccination. The vaccinee samples were drawn from two UK trials, COV001 and COV002, one of which was a single-blind randomized controlled phase 2/3 trial testing AZD1222 (ChAdOx1 nCoV-19) in healthy adults. Trial participant PBMC samples were collected at day 0 and day 28 after the second dose for TCRbeta chain sequencing. Per the germline V gene, SGHTA is the CDR1 and FQGNSA is the CDR2. V is pared back by 2 bases and J by 0 bases, with 10 bases lying between the germline termini. The CDR3 covers 15 residues, taking in both the cysteine and the phenylalanine. Only CDR3 DNA is held: 45 bases, read in frame from base 1. Paper-wide results and their limitations: Reportedly, close to half of the unique spike-specific TCRs recognized epitopes lying outside the regions that are mutated in the B.1.351 and B.1.1.7 variants. After two AZD1222 doses, spike-specific TCR breadth and depth were significantly higher than at day 0 and than in MenACWY recipients. In the small 56-69-year group, the increase in depth fell short of significance, most likely because of low power. Vaccine-associated CD4 TCRs spanned the whole spike protein, with dominant responses in regions 160-218 and 743-854. Because no samples from the day 14 peak response were available, repertoires could be characterized only after the peak T cell response. Conclusions about previously exposed vaccinees are limited because only a handful of AZD1222 recipients were SARS-CoV-2 seropositive at baseline. Most participants were white British and females outnumbered males, and the authors suggested that clonal diversity may have been underestimated.

The CDR3 regions of human TCRbeta chains were subjected to immunosequencing. In the paper's pipeline: Repertoire TCRs were matched against a reference library of SARS-CoV-2-specific TCRs generated with the MIRA antigen-specificity platform. Breadth meant the fraction of unique TCRs that were SARS-CoV-2-associated, whereas depth meant the fraction of total T cells that were SARS-CoV-2-associated. Using the MIRA data, each spike-specific TCR was assigned both to the spike region to which the TCR was reactive and to a CD4 or CD8 class. Log10-transformed breadth and depth values were compared by one-way ANOVA with Sidak's multiple comparisons tests. Not all clones reach the TCRdb copy of this immuneACCESS table, which keeps in-frame sequences only. Checked studies attribute under half of the gap to unresolved V genes and leave the rest unexplained. For V, J and clone size, that table is used; D and trimming come from the DNA. A total of about 120,000 clones appear in this sample, around 88% of them only once. Of the sample, about 5% is held by the ten largest clones.

The sequencing here drew on peripheral blood, taken on day 0 of AZD1222 vaccination. This chain joins TRBV7-2 to TRBJ1-1; no D gene is confidently identified. The TCR was taken from an adult in good health. The nucleotides read TGTGCCAGCAGCTTATCTGCCGCGATGAACACTGAAGCTTTCTTT. Translation gives CASSLSAAMNTEAFF.